This entry lists 29 T cell receptor beta chains sequenced from one sample in a study of T cells in Graves' hyperthyroidism and ophthalmopathy. The source material, RNA transcripts, was used to amplify TCR beta CDR3 regions. HTBI primers were employed in a first-round RT-PCR of the TCR CDR3. TCRdb recomputed calls from the multiplex PCR reads with MiXCR, one row per CDR3 protein. This table holds about 600,000 distinct CDR3 sequences, about a sixth found once. Input material: blood. The source of these receptors is a middle-aged woman with Graves' ophthalmopathy.

The chain uses TRBV27 and TRBJ2-7; 7 bases map to TRBD1. After removal of 8 bases from V and 7 bases from J, the junction contained 11 bases not matched to a gene. Germline CDR1 MNHEY, CDR2 SMNVEV (reference sequence). The CDR3 length is 13 residues. CDR3 sequence (DNA): TGTGCCAGCTGCCCCCAGGGGGTGGGGGAGCAGTACTTC. It translates to CASCPQGVGEQYF.

Only a few counts were recorded for this clonotype. This sequence joins TRBV7-2 and TRBJ1-1, with 9 bases aligning to TRBD1. The germline V gene encodes CDR1 SGHTA and CDR2 FQGNSA. This CDR3 is built from 15 residues. Unmatched junction bases numbered 11, after V lost 1 base and J lost 11 bases. CDR3 nucleotides: TGTGCCAGCAGCTTAGAACAGGGGGCGCGGGTTGATGCTTTCTTT. It encodes CASSLEQGARVDAFF.

In this sample, this clonotype turned up a few times. The chain joins TRBV6-2 or TRBV6-3 to TRBJ2-1; D unresolved. The germline gives CDR1 MNHEY, CDR2 SVGEGT. The CDR3 sequence is 11 residues long. Trimming left V 4 bases short and J 10 bases short, with 8 bases between. The CDR3 bases are TGTGCCAGCAGTTTCCCGACAGAGCAGTTCTTC. Translating it yields CASSFPTEQFF.

This clonotype showed up many times. V and J are TRBV18 and TRBJ2-2; D assignment may be TRBD1 or TRBD2 (5 bases each). The CDR3 spans 15 residues. The V end lost 3 bases, the J end lost 1 base, and 9 bases lay between the germline ends. The germline gives CDR1 KGHSH, CDR2 LQKENI. The CDR3 DNA is TGTGCCAGCTCACCGGGGACGGAGAACACCGGGGAGCTGTTTTTT. It specifies CASSPGTENTGELFF.

At least ten counts were recorded for this clonotype. This sequence joins TRBV28 and TRBJ2-3; 7 positions match TRBD1. Unmatched junction bases numbered 9, after V lost 6 bases and J lost 3 bases. Germline V lookup: CDR1 MDHEN, CDR2 SYDVKM. The CDR3 totals 15 residues. The CDR3 bases are TGTGCCAGCAGGGAACAGGGGTTTGGAACAGATACGCAGTATTTT. This translates into CASREQGFGTDTQYF.

This clonotype was seen more than once but under ten times. This sequence joins TRBV20-1 and TRBJ2-2; possible D gene TRBD1, 6 bases. Trimming removed 3 bases at V and 1 base at J, with 18 bases between. The CDR3 has 17 amino acids. Germline CDR1 is DFQATT and CDR2 is SNEGSKA (reference sequence). The CDR3 bases are TGCAGTGCTAGCAAACCTCCGGGACAAAGGAACACCGGGGAGCTGTTTTTT. Protein sequence: CSASKPPGQRNTGELFF.

This clonotype was counted many times. This sequence joins TRBV20-1 and TRBJ2-3, with a tentative D call TRBD1 (6 bases). The V gene's germline CDR1 is DFQATT and CDR2 SNEGSKA (reference sequence). This CDR3 spans 16 amino acids. Trimming removed 1 base from V and 3 bases from J, with 17 bases in between. CDR3 sequence reads: CSARGTEDRQTDTQYF. In DNA form, the CDR3 reads TGCAGTGCTAGAGGCACAGAGGACAGACAAACAGATACGCAGTATTTT.

This rearrangement joins TRBV20-1 to TRBJ2-5; D perhaps matches TRBD2 (6 bases). This CDR3 comprises 13 residues. CDR1 and CDR2 (germline): DFQATT, SNEGSKA (reference sequence). Between the trimmed V and J ends, which lost 6 bases and 5 bases, there was a span of 16 bases. The CDR3 nucleotides are TGCAGTGCCTCCTGGACGGCGGGGGAGACCCAGTACTTC. Translating gives CSASWTAGETQYF.

This clonotype was seen at least ten times. The chain recombines TRBV5-1 with TRBJ2-2; a weak D match, TRBD1 (6 bases). The CDR3 runs 15 residues. Trimming left V 2 bases short and J 3 bases short, with 11 bases between. Per the germline V gene, CDR1 is SGHRS and CDR2 is YFSETQ. The CDR3 DNA follows: TGCGCCAGCAGCTTAGGACAGACCTACACCGGGGAGCTGTTTTTT. Protein: CASSLGQTYTGELFF. The full variable domain, in which reference TRBV5-1 and TRBJ2-2 provide the parts outside the CDR3, is KAGVTQTPRYLIKTRGQQVTLSCSPISGHRSVSWYQQTPGQGLQFLFEYFSETQRNKGNFPGRFSGRQFSNSRSEMNVSTLELGDSALYLCASSLGQTYTGELFFGEGSRLTVL.

V is TRBV19 and J is TRBJ1-3; D remains ambiguous. The germline V gene encodes CDR1 LNHDA and CDR2 SQIVND (reference sequence). The V end was cut by 7 bases, the J end by 6 bases, with 16 bases between. The CDR3 length is 14 residues. CDR3 DNA sequence: TGTGCCAGTAACCTCGGACGAACGGAAAACACCATATATTTT. This codes for CASNLGRTENTIYF.

This clonotype was observed at least ten times. This rearrangement joins TRBV6-1 to TRBJ2-3; D may be TRBD1 (5 bases). The CDR3 is made up of 17 amino acids. The germline CDR1 and CDR2 sequences are MNHNS and SASEGT. The V gene lost 5 bases and the J gene lost 4 bases, with 22 bases spanning the gap. In nucleotides, the CDR3 is TGTGCCAGCAGTCCCCCCCAGGCAGGGTACGCTTCAGATACGCAGTATTTT. Translation gives CASSPPQAGYASDTQYF.

This chain joins TRBV28 and TRBJ2-7; 9 bases map to TRBD1. Germline CDR1 reads MDHEN; CDR2 reads SYDVKM. CDR3 length: 14 amino acids. With 7 bases clipped from V and 3 bases from J, the junction kept 7 bases outside the gene matches. CDR3 DNA sequence: TGTGCCAGCATCGGGACAGGGAGGATCTACGAGCAGTACTTC. Residues: CASIGTGRIYEQYF.

This clonotype showed up just a few times. The rearrangement links TRBV12-3 or TRBV12-4 to TRBJ1-6, with D possibly being TRBD1 (6 bases). This CDR3 spans 15 amino acids. V gave up 4 bases and J gave up 9 bases, with 16 bases separating them. In DNA form, the CDR3 reads TGTGCCAGCAGTTCAGACAGGCGTTTAACTTCACCCCTCCACTTT. It encodes CASSSDRRLTSPLHF.

This clonotype has a count of ten or more. This chain links TRBV18 with TRBJ2-2; unclear D gene. This CDR3 is 14 amino acids long. CDR1 and CDR2 (germline): KGHSH, LQKENI. Trimming cost V 5 bases and J 0 bases, with 7 bases left between them. Here the CDR3 DNA reads TGTGCCAGCTCATCAAGAACGAACACCGGGGAGCTGTTTTTT. Its translation: CASSSRTNTGELFF.

This clonotype was seen repeatedly, ten times or more. This chain links TRBV11-2 with TRBJ2-1; D remains unclear. CDR3 length: 12 residues. V gave up 1 base and J gave up 5 bases, with 3 bases separating them. CDR1 and CDR2 from the germline V gene are SGHAT and FQNNGV. CDR3 in amino acids: CASSLGHNEQFF. The DNA of the CDR3 is TGTGCCAGCAGCTTAGGCCACAATGAGCAGTTCTTC.

The chain carries TRBV15 and TRBJ2-3, with 9 bases aligning to TRBD1. The germline CDR1 and CDR2 sequences are LNHNV and YYDKDF (reference sequence). This CDR3 spans 16 amino acids. The trim removed 2 bases at V and 0 bases at J, leaving 3 bases unmatched. CDR3 nucleotide sequence: TGTGCCACCAGCAGATTGGGACAGGGCAGCACAGATACGCAGTATTTT. It is translated as CATSRLGQGSTDTQYF.

There are many counts of this clonotype. The gene calls are TRBV2 and TRBJ2-7; 10 bases are a match to TRBD2. The CDR3 is 15 amino acids. Germline loops: CDR1 SNHLY, CDR2 FYNNEI. Losses at the gene ends were 7 bases for V and 3 bases for J; bases not matched to a gene: 9. The DNA for the CDR3 is TGTGCCAGCAATTCTGGACTAGCGGTAATCTACGAGCAGTACTTC. It codes for CASNSGLAVIYEQYF.

This clonotype appeared many times. CDR3 amino acids: CASSLKAVTYGYTF. The CDR3 DNA reads as TGTGCCAGCAGTTTAAAGGCAGTAACCTATGGCTACACCTTC. The genes are TRBV12-3 or TRBV12-4 and TRBJ1-2; D is ambiguous. Trimming took 2 bases from V and 4 from J, leaving 11 bases between them. There are 14 residues in the CDR3.

V usage is TRBV6-1 and J usage is TRBJ1-4; 7 bases fit TRBD1. The CDR3 has 14 residues. The junction had 9 bases not matched to a gene; V was cut back by 6 bases and J by 8 bases. The germline gives CDR1 MNHNS, CDR2 SASEGT. As DNA, the CDR3 is TGTGCCAGCAGGAGACAGGGCACCACAGAAAAACTGTTTTTT. As protein: CASRRQGTTEKLFF.

This clonotype appeared many times. The V gene is TRBV6-1, the J gene TRBJ2-5; 9 positions match TRBD2. Trimming at V came to 8 bases and at J to 4 bases, leaving 8 bases not matched to a gene. Germline V lookup: CDR1 MNHNS, CDR2 SASEGT. The length of the CDR3 is 14 residues. CDR3 in amino acids: CASEAGGPTETQYF. CDR3 DNA: TGTGCCAGCGAGGCGGGAGGGCCTACAGAGACCCAGTACTTC.

This clonotype was observed a handful of times. The J gene is TRBJ1-5, the V gene TRBV19; a possible D gene is TRBD1 (5 bases). The CDR3 loop spans 15 amino acids. V was pared by 6 bases and J by 7 bases, with 19 bases between. The germline CDR1 and CDR2 sequences are LNHDA and SQIVND (reference sequence). DNA for the CDR3: TGTGCCAGTAGACCGACCCAGGGAAGTTCCCAGCCCCAGCATTTT. Amino acids: CASRPTQGSSQPQHF.

The chain recombines TRBV6-1 with TRBJ2-3; perhaps D is TRBD1 or TRBD2 (6 bases each). The CDR3 consists of 16 residues. The V gene lost 0 bases and the J gene lost 0 bases, with 10 bases spanning the gap. Germline values: CDR1 MNHNS, CDR2 SASEGT. CDR3: CASSEAGGGSTDTQYF. Here the CDR3 DNA reads TGTGCCAGCAGTGAAGCTGGAGGGGGTAGCACAGATACGCAGTATTTT.

The chain joins TRBV6-1 to TRBJ1-3; D unclear. In germline, CDR1 is MNHNS, CDR2 SASEGT. Trimming cost V 0 bases and J 0 bases, with 6 bases left between them. This CDR3 has 15 residues. The CDR3: CASSEAPGSGNTIYF. The CDR3 bases are TGTGCCAGCAGTGAAGCGCCGGGCTCTGGAAACACCATATATTTT.

This clonotype has a count of ten or more. The V gene is TRBV28, the J gene TRBJ1-2; a weak D match, TRBD1 (5 bases). Trimming stripped 3 bases from V and 4 bases from J, with 18 bases between. CDR3 length: 16 residues. The germline V gene encodes CDR1 MDHEN and CDR2 SYDVKM. Here the CDR3 DNA reads TGTGCCAGCAGTTTTAGACAGCTCCGGCCCCCCTATGGCTACACCTTC. This translates into CASSFRQLRPPYGYTF.

In this sample, this clonotype turned up many times. The chain carries TRBV20-1 and TRBJ2-1; TRBD2 agrees at 10 bases. V was pared by 2 bases and J by 6 bases, with 7 bases of the junction left unmatched. From germline, CDR1 is DFQATT and CDR2 SNEGSKA (reference sequence). The length of the CDR3 is 15 residues. The DNA of the CDR3 is TGCAGTGCTAGACCTGAAGCGGGGGGGTTCAATGAGCAGTTCTTC. Translating gives CSARPEAGGFNEQFF.

The V and J genes are TRBV29-1 and TRBJ2-3, with 7 bases lining up with TRBD1. Trimming at V came to 3 bases and at J to 3 bases, leaving 3 bases not matched to a gene. The germline V gene has CDR1 SQVTM and CDR2 ANQGSEA. This CDR3 has 13 residues. CDR3 region: CSVDARGTDTQYF. The CDR3 DNA is TGCAGCGTTGATGCCAGGGGGACAGATACGCAGTATTTT.

The V gene is TRBV7-6, the J gene TRBJ2-1; 13 bases align to TRBD2. Germline CDR1 reads SGHVS; CDR2 reads FNYEAQ. V was clipped by 5 bases and J by 10 bases; unmatched bases: 8. The CDR3 consists of 15 residues. As DNA, the CDR3 is TGTGCCAGCAGCGTCGGACTAGCGGGAGTATTCGAGCAGTTCTTC. Its protein is CASSVGLAGVFEQFF.

This clonotype was recorded a few times. The genes are TRBV4-2 and TRBJ1-5; no clear D gene. Germline V lookup: CDR1 LGHNA, CDR2 YNFKEQ. The CDR3 is 16 residues long. V lost 0 bases and J lost 4, with 13 bases in between. CDR3 protein: CASSQDFFRGNQPQHF. The DNA of the CDR3 is TGTGCCAGCAGCCAAGATTTTTTTAGAGGAAATCAGCCCCAGCATTTT.

This clonotype came up many times. The V gene is TRBV20-1, the J gene TRBJ1-1, with 9 bases that match TRBD1. Per the germline V gene, CDR1 is DFQATT and CDR2 is SNEGSKA (reference sequence). The CDR3 length is 13 residues. V lost 6 bases, J lost 5 bases, and 7 bases stayed unmatched. The chain's CDR3 is CSATTGGITEAFF. DNA for the CDR3: TGCAGTGCAACAACAGGGGGCATTACTGAAGCTTTCTTT.